This T cell receptor (beta chain) was profiled in a study of blood T cell repertoires in COVID-19. Study as a whole: COVID-19 samples, acute and convalescent, were from the United States, Italy and Spain.

Measured with immunoSEQ multiplex PCR; TCRdb has only the in-frame clones, and not every one. This table has about 320,000 clones, 85% to 90% appearing once. The cohort comprised adults aged roughly 18 to 95 years residing in 20 to 30 US areas. Categorization into cohorts depended on clinical history that participants reported. Before being deemed recovered, Cohort 3 donors had two negative PCRs, clearance, or symptom resolution. This clone appeared a few times. Germline V gene data show CDR1 as WNHNN and CDR2 as SYGVQD (reference sequence). V lost 0 bases and J lost 7; bases outside the gene matches: 5. The CDR3 has 16 residues.

The source material was PBMCs or T cells enriched from blood (not recorded which). The clonotype comes from a woman under 30 who had recovered from COVID-19. The V gene is TRBV10-1, the J gene TRBJ2-2; TRBD2 matches at 10 bases. The CDR3 spells CASSESPSGGLGELFF. DNA of the CDR3: TGCGCCAGCAGTGAGTCTCCTAGCGGGGGCCTCGGGGAGCTGTTTTTT.